The rows below give T cell receptor beta chains drawn from one sample of a study of T cell responses to AZD1222 COVID-19 vaccine. Data came from immunoSEQ multiplex PCR; TCRdb stores just in-frame clones and leaves some out. The table has over 100,000 clones, approximately 90% seen once. The source was peripheral blood, collected on day 0 of AZD1222 vaccination. All receptors come from an adult in good health. The CDR3 runs from the conserved cysteine through the conserved F or W. A D gene is named only where the DNA matches it firmly. Clone size is shown for a subset of rows, as once, few, many or a class of expanded clone.

CDR3: CASSRWGVRSNQPQHF
DNA: TGTGCCAGTAGCCGCTGGGGGGTTCGGAGCAATCAGCCCCAGCATTTT
V: TRBV19
D: NA
J: TRBJ1-5
size: few

CDR3: CASSYDRTGGVYGYTF
DNA: TGTGCCAGCAGTTACGATCGGACAGGGGGCGTCTATGGCTACACCTTC
V: TRBV6-7
D: TRBD1
J: TRBJ1-2
size: once

CDR3: CASSLASGQPPGRHF
DNA: TGTGCCAGCAGCTTGGCATCCGGACAGCCCCCAGGGCGTCACTTC
V: TRBV5-6
D: NA
J: TRBJ2-7
size: few

CDR3: CASSPPEGLAKNIQYF
DNA: TGTGCCAGCTCACCTCCTGAGGGACTAGCCAAAAACATTCAGTACTTC
V: TRBV18
D: NA
J: TRBJ2-4
size: NA

CDR3: CASSPWTGEFEKLFF
DNA: TGTGCCAGTAGTCCCTGGACAGGGGAATTTGAAAAACTGTTTTTT
V: TRBV19
D: TRBD1
J: TRBJ1-4
size: NA

CDR3: CASSLAQGAFGGNTIYF
DNA: TGTGCTAGCAGCTTGGCACAGGGGGCCTTCGGTGGAAACACCATATATTTT
V: TRBV5-4
D: TRBD1
J: TRBJ1-3
size: NA

CDR3: CASSQDPTQGLYF
DNA: TGTGCCAGCAGCCAAGATCCCACCCAGGGTTTATACTTC
V: TRBV14
D: NA
J: TRBJ1-2
size: NA

CDR3: CAWSGDTGELFF
DNA: TGTGCCTGGAGTGGGGACACCGGGGAGCTGTTTTTT
V: TRBV30
D: NA
J: TRBJ2-2
size: NA

CDR3: CASSPDLKSSYNEQFF
DNA: TGCGCCAGCAGTCCGGACCTTAAGAGCTCCTACAATGAGCAGTTCTTC
V: TRBV5-1
D: NA
J: TRBJ2-1
size: NA

CDR3: CASKAGTGNGYTF
DNA: TGTGCCAGCAAGGCCGGGACAGGGAATGGCTACACCTTC
V: TRBV28
D: TRBD1
J: TRBJ1-2
size: NA

CDR3: CASSPSGGALETQYF
DNA: TGTGCCAGCAGTCCTAGCGGGGGGGCGTTGGAGACCCAGTACTTC
V: TRBV28
D: TRBD2
J: TRBJ2-5
size: NA

CDR3: CASRTGQTYGYTF
DNA: TGCGCCAGCAGGACAGGGCAGACCTATGGCTACACCTTC
V: TRBV10-2
D: TRBD1
J: TRBJ1-2
size: NA

CDR3: CASSPEYSGNTIYF
DNA: TGTGCCAGCTCACCAGAATACTCTGGAAACACCATATATTTT
V: TRBV18
D: NA
J: TRBJ1-3
size: NA

CDR3: CAWTPTGMGNQPQHF
DNA: TGTGCCTGGACCCCGACAGGGATGGGCAATCAGCCCCAGCATTTT
V: TRBV30
D: TRBD1
J: TRBJ1-5
size: once

CDR3: CASSFGGAGYTF
DNA: TGTGCCAGCAGTTTCGGGGGGGCTGGCTACACCTTC
V: TRBV28
D: NA
J: TRBJ1-2
size: once

CDR3: CASSQDGTSARYEQYF
DNA: TGTGCCAGCAGCCAAGATGGGACCTCCGCACGCTACGAGCAGTACTTC
V: TRBV3-1/TRBV3-2
D: NA
J: TRBJ2-7
size: once

CDR3: CASSRSFAGNTIYF
DNA: TGTGCCAGCAGCCGGTCGTTCGCTGGAAACACCATATATTTT
V: TRBV11-2
D: NA
J: TRBJ1-3
size: NA

CDR3: CASSQGLTASMNTEAFF
DNA: TGTGCCAGCAGCCAAGGGTTGACAGCCAGCATGAACACTGAAGCTTTCTTT
V: TRBV14
D: NA
J: TRBJ1-1
size: NA

CDR3: CASSYARSGELFF
DNA: TGTGCCAGCAGTTACGCCAGGTCCGGGGAGCTGTTTTTT
V: TRBV6-2/TRBV6-3
D: NA
J: TRBJ2-2
size: few

CDR3: CASSSTRSINTGELFF
DNA: TGTGCCAGCAGCTCCACACGTAGTATAAACACCGGGGAGCTGTTTTTT
V: TRBV7-9
D: NA
J: TRBJ2-2
size: once

CDR3: CASAVAGDSNYEQYF
DNA: TGTGCCAGTGCCGTAGCGGGGGACTCAAACTACGAGCAGTACTTC
V: TRBV19
D: TRBD2
J: TRBJ2-7
size: NA

CDR3: CASSSGQDYEQYF
DNA: TGTGCCAGCAGCTCAGGACAAGACTACGAGCAGTACTTC
V: TRBV7-8
D: NA
J: TRBJ2-7
size: NA

CDR3: CASSQDLRGGGEQFF
DNA: TGCGCCAGCAGCCAAGATCTGCGGGGGGGCGGTGAGCAGTTCTTC
V: TRBV4-3
D: TRBD2
J: TRBJ2-1
size: NA

CDR3: CASSPYPAGPRWTQYF
DNA: TGTGCCAGCAGCCCCTATCCCGCTGGCCCAAGATGGACCCAGTACTTC
V: TRBV14
D: NA
J: TRBJ2-5
size: NA

CDR3: CASSLGGAYNSPLHF
DNA: TGTGCCAGCAGCTTAGGAGGGGCCTACAATTCACCCCTCCACTTT
V: TRBV13
D: NA
J: TRBJ1-6
size: NA

CDR3: CASSPAGDYGYTF
DNA: TGTGCCAGCAGCCCCGCGGGGGATTATGGCTACACCTTC
V: TRBV7-3
D: NA
J: TRBJ1-2
size: NA

CDR3: CASGTGDRVDEQYF
DNA: TGTGCCAGCGGTACCGGGGACAGGGTGGACGAGCAGTACTTC
V: TRBV28
D: TRBD1
J: TRBJ2-7
size: NA

CDR3: CASSGDRGRTGELFF
DNA: TGTGCCAGCAGCGGGGACAGGGGGCGGACCGGGGAGCTGTTTTTT
V: TRBV7-2
D: TRBD1
J: TRBJ2-2
size: NA